These 16 T cell receptor beta chains were all obtained from the same sample, sequenced in a study of shared clonotypes between healthy human individuals. Profiling relied on immunoSEQ multiplex PCR, and the TCRdb table lists in-frame clones only, not all of them. The profile shows more than 80,000 clones, about 68% of them singletons. Sequenced sample: memory CD8+ T cells sorted from blood. Sample subset: CD45RO+ cells pooled with CCR7-negative TemRA cells. The source is a man younger than 45 in good health.

This clone was found many times. The CDR3 spells CASSQADSGNQPQHF. CDR3 sequence (DNA): TGCGCCAGCAGCCAAGCCGACAGCGGCAATCAGCCCCAGCATTTT. The chain recombines TRBV4-1 with TRBJ1-5; D may be TRBD1 (5 bases). Germline V lookup: CDR1 MGHRA, CDR2 YSYEKL. V was pared by 1 base and J by 2 bases, with 9 bases between. The CDR3 runs 15 residues.

CDR3 residues: CASRAGSEDTQYF. The CDR3 coding sequence is TGTGCCAGCAGGGCGGGATCGGAAGATACGCAGTATTTT. V usage is TRBV9 and J usage is TRBJ2-3; D is perhaps TRBD2 (6 bases). Trimming took off 5 bases at V and 5 bases at J, with 12 bases between the two ends. Per germline, CDR1 SGDLS and CDR2 YYNGEE. The CDR3 has 13 amino acids.

The chain carries TRBV28 and TRBJ2-7; D possibly corresponds to TRBD2 (6 bases). The CDR3 loop spans 16 amino acids. In germline, CDR1 is MDHEN, CDR2 SYDVKM. V lost 6 bases and J 0 bases, leaving 18 bases between the germline ends. The CDR3 sequence: CASSLLSGRNSYEQYF. In DNA form, the CDR3 reads TGTGCCAGCAGCCTGTTAAGCGGGCGTAACTCCTACGAGCAGTACTTC. The whole variable domain, filled in from reference TRBV28 and TRBJ2-7, reads DVKVTQSSRYLVKRTGEKVFLECVQDMDHENMFWYRQDPGLGLRLIYFSYDVKMKEKGDIPEGYSVSREKKERFSLILESASTNQTSMYLCASSLLSGRNSYEQYFGPGTRLTVT.

In this sample, this clone turned up once. The rearrangement joins TRBV30 to TRBJ2-5; D might be TRBD2 (6 bases). The V gene lost 0 bases and the J gene lost 7 bases, with 9 bases spanning the gap. The germline V gene encodes CDR1 GTSNPN and CDR2 SVGIG (reference sequence). This CDR3 has 12 residues. Here the CDR3 DNA reads TGTGCCTGGAGTGTACTCGGGGGGACCCAGTACTTC. Translation: CAWSVLGGTQYF.

This clone was seen only a few times. J is TRBJ2-5 and V is TRBV7-9; D is possibly TRBD2 (6 bases). Germline CDR1 reads SEHNR; CDR2 reads FQNEAQ (reference sequence). Trimming left V 5 bases short and J 5 bases short, with 15 bases between. This CDR3 contains 14 residues. The CDR3 protein is CASSRSGVGETQYF. Written as DNA, the CDR3 is TGTGCCAGCAGCCGCTCGGGAGTCGGGGAGACCCAGTACTTC.

This clone occurred many times. Other DNA variants within this sample encode the same CDR3. The chain is built from TRBV15 and TRBJ2-1; no clear D gene. Germline loops: CDR1 LNHNV, CDR2 YYDKDF (reference sequence). Trimming pared 0 bases from V and 6 bases from J, leaving 6 bases between. There are 13 residues in the CDR3. This CDR3 is CATSRDLSNEQFF. CDR3 bases: TGTGCCACCAGCAGAGATCTCAGCAATGAGCAGTTCTTC.

This clone was observed a few times. J is TRBJ2-5 and V is TRBV28, with 7 bases fitting TRBD2. Germline-derived CDR1 and CDR2 are MDHEN and SYDVKM. CDR3 length equals 17 residues. The V segment lost 4 bases and the J segment 5 bases; nucleotides outside the gene matches: 16. The CDR3 nucleotides read TGTGCCAGCAGTTCGCGGCGGGAGTGGGTAAAAACGGAGACCCAGTACTTC. Protein: CASSSRREWVKTETQYF.

About this clone: Being one base from a much bigger clone, this may be a read error. The chain carries TRBV6-5 and TRBJ2-7; 8 bases match TRBD2. The V segment lost 9 bases and the J segment 2 bases; nucleotides outside the gene matches: 6. Germline V lookup: CDR1 MNHEY, CDR2 SVGAGI. This CDR3 contains 13 residues. The CDR3 loop reads CASSGGSPYEQYF. The CDR3 DNA sequence: TGTGCCAGTTCGGGGGGGAGCCCCTACGAGCAGTACTTC.

The rearrangement joins TRBV10-3 to TRBJ2-3, with 7 positions matching TRBD2. The junction had 12 bases not matched to a gene; V was cut back by 6 bases and J by 9 bases. The germline CDR1 and CDR2 sequences are ENHRY and SYGVKD. The CDR3 sequence is 14 residues long. CDR3 protein: CAIRAGTTSETQYF. The CDR3 DNA is TGTGCCATCAGAGCCGGGACTACCTCTGAGACGCAGTATTTT.

A few counts support this clone. The J gene is TRBJ1-2, the V gene TRBV7-8; D is undetermined. CDR1 is SGHVS and CDR2 is FQNEAQ in the germline V gene. The CDR3 is 13 amino acids. Trimming cost V 2 bases and J 10 bases, with 14 bases left between them. Written as DNA, the CDR3 is TGTGCCAGCAGCTTATTGGACGACGGAGTCTACACCTTC. This translates into CASSLLDDGVYTF.

The chain is built from TRBV18 and TRBJ2-6, with unresolved D. Germline values: CDR1 KGHSH, CDR2 LQKENI. This CDR3 is built from 14 residues. Trimming shortened V by 2 bases and J by 4 bases, and 6 bases separated the two germline ends. The CDR3 coding sequence is TGTGCCAGCTCACCAGGGTTGGGGGCCAACGTCCTGACTTTC. This encodes CASSPGLGANVLTF.

The chain uses TRBV6-1 and TRBJ1-1; possible D gene TRBD1, 5 bases. The CDR3 extends over 20 amino acids. From germline, CDR1 is MNHNS and CDR2 SASEGT. The V end was cut by 0 bases, the J end by 5 bases, with 28 bases between. The DNA for the CDR3 is TGTGCCAGCAGTGAAGCTGGGACGTTGGGGGGTAGGGGTTTAGTTACTGAAGCTTTCTTT. Translation: CASSEAGTLGGRGLVTEAFF.

In its sample, this clone was seen a few times. The gene calls are TRBV10-2 and TRBJ2-1, with 16 bases fitting TRBD2. The V gene's germline CDR1 is WSHSY and CDR2 SAAADI. Germline trimming cut 7 bases from V and 8 bases from J; bases unmatched to any gene: 8. The CDR3 runs 16 residues. The CDR3 nucleotides read TGCGCCAGCACAGGGACTAGCGGGAGGGCCGTATATGAGCAGTTCTTC. The encoded protein is CASTGTSGRAVYEQFF.

This chain connects TRBV27 to TRBJ1-4; the match to TRBD1 covers 9 bases. Germline assignment: CDR1 MNHEY and CDR2 SMNVEV (reference sequence). Trimming took 3 bases from V and 4 from J; bases not matched to a gene: 6. This CDR3 has 16 residues. The DNA of the CDR3 is TGTGCCAGCAGTTTGGCACAGGGGGCGGGTAATGAAAAACTGTTTTTT. Translated: CASSLAQGAGNEKLFF.

This clone was found a few times. V and J are TRBV25-1 and TRBJ1-5; weak D call: TRBD1 (6 bases). The CDR3 runs 15 residues. The germline V gene has CDR1 MGHDK and CDR2 SYGVNS. The germline V and J ends were trimmed by 4 bases and 4 bases, with 14 bases remaining between them. CDR3 in amino acids: CASSAATGSNQPQHF. Written as DNA, the CDR3 is TGTGCCAGCAGTGCCGCGACAGGTTCTAATCAGCCCCAGCATTTT.

This clone was detected only a few times. The chain's CDR3 is CASSQDRGRETQYF. Here the CDR3 DNA reads TGTGCCAGCAGCCAGGACAGGGGGCGGGAGACCCAGTACTTC. J is TRBJ2-5 and V is TRBV11-2; 11 bases align to TRBD1. The germline V gene encodes CDR1 SGHAT and CDR2 FQNNGV. This CDR3 comprises 14 residues. The J segment lost 5 bases and the V segment lost 5 bases, leaving 4 bases of the junction unmatched.